The source of this T cell receptor beta chain is a study of CD8+CD57+ T cells in acquired aplastic anemia (dated by TCRdb to between 2018 and 2020). A note on the overall study: On average, sorted CD4+ and CD8+ cells yielded about 3 ug of extracted DNA, with a range of roughly 0.17 to 30 ug. CD8+CD57+ expansion was defined as a frequency above the mean frequency observed in healthy subjects. Here is what the overall study found, with its caveats: CD8+ Simpson's diversity did not differ significantly between patients and healthy controls (P=0.060). Some 30 CD8+ CDR3 sequences were shared between patients and controls but appeared highly expressed in patients and within their immunodominant clones.

The CDR3 holds 15 amino acids from the cysteine to the phenylalanine. Kept here is only the CDR3 DNA, which spans 45 bases and is read in frame from base 1. For CDR1 and CDR2, the germline V gene (reference sequence) lists SEHNR and FQNEAQ. Between the V and J ends, shortened by 5 bases and 2 bases respectively, the junction contains 13 bases. This clonotype was detected a few times. The clone's antigen remains unknown. No base-level quality is on record; no much larger clone is a single base apart. Genomic DNA was used as template for profiling of TCR beta VDJ combinations and CDR3 sequences. An Illumina HiSeq 2000 was used for TCR repertoire sequencing. Processing in the source paper ran as follows. Repertoires were assessed using TRBV/TRBJ rearrangement plots, CDR3 size and DJ length profiles, and Simpson's diversity index. The most abundant DNA sequence in the deep sequencing data was taken as the immunodominant clone. CDR3 amino acid sequences were screened for sharing across subjects and compared with published repertoires and the VDJdb database. The public sequencing data were trimmed at Q25 with fastp and processed into clonotypes with MiXCR by TCRdb, which kept only in-frame beta chains. Every entry covers one CDR3 protein and lists the most common genes and DNA from its rows. The V and J calls shown here were made by TCRdb, not taken from the authors' results. The sample profile shows around 160,000 distinct CDR3 sequences; 40% to 55% of them were found once. The ten biggest clones cover about 2.8% of the sample.

Expansion of CD8+CD57+ cells had been shown by flow cytometry in the patients chosen for sequencing. Severe acquired aplastic anemia was diagnosed in all patients according to International Study of Aplastic Anemia and Agranulocytosis and Camitta criteria. No therapy had been received by the patients at the time of blood sampling. The study deep-sequenced TCR repertoires of sorted CD4+ and CD8+ blood T cells from severe aplastic anemia patients and healthy subjects. Patients were enrolled under clinicaltrials.gov protocols 00001620, 01623167, 00001397, 00071045, 00081523 and 00961064 in the USA. Ficoll-Paque density gradient centrifugation was used to isolate peripheral blood mononuclear cells. Before DNA was extracted, CD4+ and CD8+ T cells were sorted using either FACS or magnetic beads.

The sequence is built from TRBV7-9 and TRBJ1-5, and perhaps TRBD1 as D gene, on 5 matching bases. Material for sequencing was sorted CD4+, CD8+, or CD8+CD57+ T cells (not recorded which) from PBMCs. The sequence derives from a human donor with aplastic anemia. The DNA sequence follows: TGTGCCAGCAGCCCAGGGTATGACGGCAATCAGCCCCAGCATTTT. Its product reads: CASSPGYDGNQPQHF.